This T cell receptor beta chain originates from a study of T cells in Graves' hyperthyroidism and ophthalmopathy. Regarding the study as a whole: Progression to ophthalmopathy was predicted a median of approximately 6.4 months early.

There were TCR beta CDR3 regions amplified from RNA transcripts. A set of HTBI primers served as the primers for a first-round RT-PCR of the TCR CDR3. In TCRdb, the multiplex PCR reads were re-called with MiXCR into one record per CDR3 protein. The sample includes about 350,000 distinct CDR3 sequences, approximately 15% of them seen just once. This clonotype was recorded many times. Its target is not known. V was clipped by 1 base and J by 5 bases, with 23 bases between them. Germline V gene lookup returns CDR1 SGHAT and CDR2 FQNNGV. This CDR3 region has 18 residues. The sequenced material came from blood. This TCR was sampled from a woman between 35 and 50 years old with Graves' ophthalmopathy. The J gene is TRBJ2-5, the V gene TRBV11-2, with a possible D match to TRBD2 (5 bases). The CDR3 DNA sequence: TGTGCCAGCAGCTTAGCTCGAGGTGCGGGCCACAAAAGGGAGACCCAGTACTTC. It specifies CASSLARGAGHKRETQYF.